The clone carrying this T cell receptor beta chain was counted many times. Its antigen is unidentified. These data come from a study of CD8 T cells in ankylosing spondylitis. Findings and caveats of the study: As reported, disease-linked clones showed significant enrichment in matched ankylosing spondylitis synovial fluid.

Using its own MiXCR run on the 5' RACE reads, TCRdb lists one record per CDR3 protein. The profile shows approximately 15,000 distinct CDR3 sequences, approximately 3% of them singletons. This CDR3 spans 15 amino acids. The ends were cut back, 0 bases at V and 4 bases at J, with 11 bases in the middle. Looked up from germline, CDR1 is SGDLS and CDR2 is YYNGEE. The J gene is TRBJ2-1, the V gene TRBV9, with D maybe TRBD2 (5 bases). Material: blood, either unsorted or a sorted T cell fraction (not recorded which). This TCR derives from a male donor with ankylosing spondylitis or in good health (not recorded which). CDR3 in DNA: TGTGCCAGCAGCGTAGCTGAGGGCAGATACAATGAGCAGTTCTTC. This translates into CASSVAEGRYNEQFF. Combining the CDR3 with reference TRBV9 and TRBJ2-1 gives the whole variable domain DSGVTQTPKHLITATGQRVTLRCSPRSGDLSVYWYQQSLDQGLQFLIQYYNGEERAKGNILERFSAQQFPDLHSELNLSSLELGDSALYFCASSVAEGRYNEQFFGPGTRLTVL.